The 9 T cell receptor beta chains below were found in one sample sequenced in a study of blood T cell repertoires in COVID-19. Some clones are missing from TCRdb's copy, which holds only in-frame ones; the method was immunoSEQ multiplex PCR. The data show tens of thousands of clones, 70% to 90% seen once. The sample comprised peripheral blood. Source of these receptors: a man between 70 and 80 years old with active COVID-19.

The chain joins TRBV4-3 to TRBJ2-7, with 9 bases aligning to TRBD2. The V segment lost 0 bases and the J segment 7 bases; nucleotides outside the gene matches: 7. CDR1 and CDR2 from the germline V gene are LGHNA and YSLEER. CDR3 length equals 15 residues. CDR3 DNA: TGCGCCAGCAGCCAAGATCCAGCGGGAGGAACGGAGCAGTACTTC. Translation: CASSQDPAGGTEQYF.

V is TRBV3-1 (or the pseudogene TRBV3-2) and J is TRBJ2-7; TRBD1 aligns across 11 bases. CDR3 size: 14 residues. Germline-derived CDR1 and CDR2 are LGHDT and YNNKEL (reference sequence). Trimming removed 1 base from V and 5 bases from J; junction bases left unmatched: 1. CDR3 in DNA: TGTGCCAGCAGCCAAGGGACAGGGGGCAACGAGCAGTACTTC. Its translation is CASSQGTGGNEQYF.

This CDR3 reads CASSLAQGYNEQFF. The CDR3 coding sequence is TGCGCCAGCAGCTTGGCACAGGGCTACAATGAGCAGTTCTTC. The chain combines TRBV5-1 with TRBJ2-1, with a weak D call TRBD1 (6 bases). The V and J ends lost 0 bases and 3 bases respectively, with 7 bases between them. This CDR3 has 14 amino acids. Per the germline V gene, CDR1 is SGHRS and CDR2 is YFSETQ.

This chain joins TRBV10-1 and TRBJ2-1, with 8 positions matching TRBD2. Trimming removed 0 bases from V and 0 bases from J; junction bases left unmatched: 4. The CDR3 covers 17 residues. CDR1 and CDR2 from the germline V gene are WNHNN and SYGVQD (reference sequence). The CDR3 sequence is CASSESLAGSSYNEQFF. CDR3 coding DNA: TGCGCCAGCAGTGAGTCATTAGCGGGGTCCTCCTACAATGAGCAGTTCTTC.

This chain's CDR3 is CASSSDRGGTEAFF. DNA for the CDR3: TGTGCCAGCAGCTCGGACAGGGGGGGCACTGAAGCTTTCTTT. This chain connects TRBV11-2 to TRBJ1-1; 10 bases fit TRBD1. Germline V CDR1 and CDR2: SGHAT, FQNNGV. The CDR3 runs 14 residues. After removal of 4 bases from V and 4 bases from J, the junction contained 3 bases not matched to a gene.

The chain recombines TRBV5-5 with TRBJ2-3, with D possibly being TRBD2 (5 bases). The V end lost 2 bases, the J end lost 0 bases, and 19 bases lay between the germline ends. Looked up from germline, CDR1 is SGHKS and CDR2 is YYEKEE (reference sequence). The CDR3 has 18 amino acids. The CDR3, as DNA: TGTGCCAGCAGCTTAGGAGGCCAGTTAAAACTTAGCACAGATACGCAGTATTTT. Amino acids: CASSLGGQLKLSTDTQYF.

The chain couples TRBV5-6 to TRBJ1-6; no clear D gene. The CDR3 loop spans 15 amino acids. The germline V and J ends were trimmed by 4 bases and 2 bases, with 10 bases remaining between them. Germline CDR1 is SGHDT and CDR2 is YYEEEE. CDR3 protein: CASSGRATYNSPLHF. CDR3 nucleotide sequence: TGTGCCAGCAGCGGGAGGGCCACCTATAATTCACCCCTCCACTTT.

The V gene is TRBV6-2 or TRBV6-3, the J gene TRBJ2-2; TRBD1 aligns across 10 bases. Germline V CDR1 and CDR2: MNHEY, SVGEGT. The CDR3 runs 20 residues. V gave up 3 bases and J gave up 3 bases; unmatched junction bases: 16. CDR3: CASSYQRSGRQGAHTGELFF. CDR3 in DNA: TGTGCCAGCAGTTATCAACGATCGGGGAGACAGGGGGCTCACACCGGGGAGCTGTTTTTT.

The rearrangement links TRBV9 to TRBJ2-3, with 9 bases lining up with TRBD1. Losses at the gene ends were 3 bases for V and 2 bases for J; bases not matched to a gene: 7. The CDR3 loop spans 16 amino acids. The germline V gene encodes CDR1 SGDLS and CDR2 YYNGEE. Here the CDR3 DNA reads TGTGCCAGCAGCGGGGACAGGGCAAGGCTCACAGATACGCAGTATTTT. It yields the protein CASSGDRARLTDTQYF.